This is a list of T cell receptor beta chains from one sample in a study of Graves' ophthalmopathy and Graves' hyperthyroidism. TCRdb passed the multiplex PCR reads through MiXCR, listing each CDR3 protein once. The sample carries some 520,000 distinct CDR3 sequences, about 15% recorded once. Material for sequencing was blood. These receptors all stem from a woman aged 30 to 39 with Graves' ophthalmopathy. CDR3s include the opening cysteine and the closing phenylalanine or tryptophan. The D gene is left open where the match is weak. Size is omitted from some rows. Given values are once, few, many or a class for expanded clones.

>NA|TRBJ1-1|NA|TRBV2
TGTGCCAGCGGAGACACCAACACTGAAGCTTTCTTT
CASGDTNTEAFF
>NA|TRBJ1-1|NA|TRBV28
TGTGCCAGCGTCCATTGGAAGAACACTGAAGCTTTCTTT
CASVHWKNTEAFF
>NA|TRBJ1-2|NA|TRBV7-9
TGTGCCAGCAGCTTAGACAACACCTTC
CASSLDNTF
>TRBD2|TRBJ2-2|NA|TRBV9
TGTGCCAGCAGCGTAGGTGGCGGGAGAATCTCCGGGGAGCTGTTTTTT
CASSVGGGRISGELFF
>NA|TRBJ1-6|many|TRBV6-1
TGTGCCAGCAGTGAAGATATCGGGGGCCTGGAATCACCCCTCCACTTT
CASSEDIGGLESPLHF
>NA|TRBJ2-5|many|TRBV9
TGTGCCAGCAGCGTAGAGGAGGGGCGTGGGGTACTAGAGACCCAGTACTTC
CASSVEEGRGVLETQYF
>NA|TRBJ2-7|many|TRBV24-1
TGTGCCACCAGTGATCCTAGACGTCAAGGGCACTACGAGCAGTACTTC
CATSDPRRQGHYEQYF
>TRBD1|TRBJ1-2|many|TRBV5-1
TGCGCCAGCAGCTTGTCCCCGGACAGGGGGGCTCGGGGCTACACCTTC
CASSLSPDRGARGYTF
>NA|TRBJ1-6|many|TRBV12-3/TRBV12-4
TGTGCCAGCAGTTTAGATGGGAGGAGCTCACCCCTCCACTTT
CASSLDGRSSPLHF
>NA|TRBJ2-2|many|TRBV12-3/TRBV12-4
TGTGCCAGCAGCTCTACTCGGACGCGAGGGAGGACCGGGGAGCTGTTTTTT
CASSSTRTRGRTGELFF
>TRBD1|TRBJ1-1|NA|TRBV27
TGTGCCAGCAGTTGGTGGACAGGGGGCATGAACACTGAAGCTTTCTTT
CASSWWTGGMNTEAFF
>NA|TRBJ1-1|NA|TRBV15
TGTGCCACCGTTTCGGAGGGATACACTGAAGCTTTCTTT
CATVSEGYTEAFF
>NA|TRBJ2-7|few|TRBV19
TGTGCCAGTAGTATAGATGGAGGGGTACCCTACTACGAGCAGTACTTC
CASSIDGGVPYYEQYF
>NA|TRBJ1-1|many|TRBV7-3
TGTGCCAGCAGCTTGGCCCCCGGGGGAAACACTGAAGCTTTCTTT
CASSLAPGGNTEAFF
>TRBD1|TRBJ1-1|NA|TRBV6-2/TRBV6-3
TGTGCCAGCATCGCGGACAGGGACACTGAAGCTTTCTTT
CASIADRDTEAFF
>TRBD1|TRBJ2-2|NA|TRBV30
TGTGCCTGGAGTCAGTCAGGGGGTAAAACCGGGGAGCTGTTTTTT
CAWSQSGGKTGELFF
>NA|TRBJ1-2|many|TRBV6-1
TGTGCCAGCAGTGCGACGGGGGTCATATATGGCTACACCTTC
CASSATGVIYGYTF
>NA|TRBJ2-3|many|TRBV10-3
TGTGCCATCAGTGATCGGGAGCAGGACACAGATACGCAGTATTTT
CAISDREQDTDTQYF
>NA|TRBJ2-4|many|TRBV19
TGTGCCAGTAGTATCGGGGGGCAGGGTGCCAAAAACATTCAGTACTTC
CASSIGGQGAKNIQYF